A single sample is the source of the 27 T cell receptor beta chains below, sequenced in a study of blood T cell repertoires in COVID-19. The method was immunoSEQ multiplex PCR; TCRdb's version includes in-frame clones alone and lacks a portion of them. The table records just over 250,000 clones, 88% of them present only once. Input material: peripheral blood. Every receptor here comes from a man between 60 and 75 years old who had recovered from COVID-19.

The rearrangement links TRBV18 to TRBJ2-3; 10 bases align to TRBD1. Germline loops: CDR1 KGHSH, CDR2 LQKENI. This CDR3 has 17 residues. The ends lost 4 bases at V and 3 bases at J; junction bases unmatched: 10. CDR3 sequence: CASSRKGTGESTDTQYF. CDR3 DNA sequence: TGTGCCAGCTCACGAAAAGGGACAGGGGAGTCGACAGATACGCAGTATTTT.

The genes are TRBV19 and TRBJ2-1; 7 nucleotides line up with TRBD2. J was trimmed by 1 base and V by 7 bases; bases with no gene match: 10. The CDR3 sequence is 16 residues long. Germline V gives CDR1 LNHDA, CDR2 SQIVND (reference sequence). CDR3 sequence (DNA): TGTGCCAGTACCCCTCCCCGCGGGGGATCCTACAATGAGCAGTTCTTC. This gives the protein CASTPPRGGSYNEQFF.

This chain joins TRBV15 and TRBJ1-1; 7 nucleotides line up with TRBD1. Germline trimming cut 0 bases from V and 4 bases from J; bases unmatched to any gene: 5. The CDR3 has 15 residues. Per germline, CDR1 LNHNV and CDR2 YYDKDF (reference sequence). Here the CDR3 reads CATSRDDRAGTEAFF. The CDR3, as DNA: TGTGCCACCAGCAGAGACGACAGGGCGGGCACTGAAGCTTTCTTT.

This chain connects TRBV18 to TRBJ1-1; D ambiguous. The CDR3 has 15 residues. Germline loops: CDR1 KGHSH, CDR2 LQKENI. Trimming cost V 6 bases and J 0 bases, with 14 bases left between them. CDR3 sequence (DNA): TGTGCCAGCTCGGGAATGGGAGTTATGAACACTGAAGCTTTCTTT. Translated, it gives CASSGMGVMNTEAFF. The full variable domain, in which reference TRBV18 and TRBJ1-1 provide the parts outside the CDR3, is NAGVMQNPRHLVRRRGQEARLRCSPMKGHSHVYWYRQLPEEGLKFMVYLQKENIIDESGMPKERFSAEFPKEGPSILRIQQVVRGDSAAYFCASSGMGVMNTEAFFGQGTRLTVV.

This sequence joins TRBV2 and TRBJ1-2; a possible D gene is TRBD1 (5 bases). With 2 bases removed from V and 2 bases from J, the gap between germline ends came to 9 bases. The CDR3 has 14 residues. The germline gives CDR1 SNHLY, CDR2 FYNNEI. Here the CDR3 DNA reads TGTGCCAGCAGTGAAACTCAGGGAAACTATGGCTACACCTTC. Amino acids: CASSETQGNYGYTF.

The rearrangement links TRBV6-2 or TRBV6-3 to TRBJ2-7; maybe TRBD1 (6 bases). Germline CDR1 is MNHEY and CDR2 is SVGEGT. The length of the CDR3 is 14 residues. Trimming left V 2 bases short and J 3 bases short, with 11 bases between. CDR3 nucleotides: TGTGCCAGCAGTTACCCGGACAGTAACTACGAGCAGTACTTC. Its protein is CASSYPDSNYEQYF.

V gene TRBV20-1 combines with J gene TRBJ2-4, with D maybe TRBD2 (5 bases). Germline loops: CDR1 DFQATT, CDR2 SNEGSKA (reference sequence). The V gene lost 3 bases and the J gene lost 6 bases, with 6 bases spanning the gap. This CDR3 is 11 amino acids long. CDR3 in amino acids: CSARGRNIQYF. The CDR3, as DNA: TGCAGTGCTAGGGGGAGAAACATTCAGTACTTC.

CDR3 in amino acids: CASKGGSDEQFF. CDR3 coding DNA: TGTGCCAGCAAAGGGGGAAGTGATGAGCAGTTCTTC. The chain carries TRBV6-5 and TRBJ2-1; possible D gene TRBD1, 6 bases. Deletions cut 7 bases from V and 8 bases from J, with 12 bases between. Germline values: CDR1 MNHEY, CDR2 SVGAGI. The CDR3 runs 12 residues.

The chain recombines TRBV9 with TRBJ1-1; D is uncertain. Germline V gene data show CDR1 as SGDLS and CDR2 as YYNGEE. The CDR3 extends over 13 amino acids. V was cut by 0 bases and J by 7 bases, with 10 bases left in between. CDR3 protein: CASSVAEGGEAFF. CDR3 coding DNA: TGTGCCAGCAGCGTAGCCGAGGGTGGTGAAGCTTTCTTT.

The V and J genes are TRBV6-1 and TRBJ1-1; D perhaps matches TRBD1 (5 bases). CDR1 MNHNS and CDR2 SASEGT come from the germline V gene. The CDR3 sequence is 14 residues long. Trimming stripped 0 bases from V and 7 bases from J, with 12 bases between. The CDR3 loop reads CASSEALGQIEAFF. The CDR3 DNA sequence: TGTGCCAGCAGTGAAGCGCTGGGGCAGATTGAAGCTTTCTTT.

V gene TRBV9 combines with J gene TRBJ2-7; 8 bases match TRBD1. The CDR3 length is 17 residues. J was trimmed by 5 bases and V by 4 bases; bases with no gene match: 17. The germline V gene has CDR1 SGDLS and CDR2 YYNGEE. The CDR3 is CASSFPRQGRAVDEQYF. In DNA, the CDR3 is TGTGCCAGCAGCTTCCCCCGACAGGGGAGAGCCGTAGACGAGCAGTACTTC.

The rearrangement joins TRBV27 to TRBJ2-4; 8 bases are shared with TRBD1. CDR1 and CDR2 (germline): MNHEY, SMNVEV (reference sequence). The CDR3 has 16 residues. V trimming: 10 bases; J trimming: 8 bases; junction bases outside the gene matches: 19. The chain's CDR3 is CATQTGFDRGIDIQYF. The CDR3 nucleotides read TGTGCCACCCAAACGGGGTTTGACAGGGGAATCGACATTCAGTACTTC.

This chain uses TRBV7-3 with TRBJ2-2; 10 bases line up with TRBD1. From germline, CDR1 is SGHTA and CDR2 FQGTGA. The V and J ends lost 5 bases and 4 bases, in that order; junction bases with no gene match: 10. The CDR3 has 17 amino acids. CDR3 DNA sequence: TGTGCCAGCAGCCCCGTGACAGGGGGCGGCGGCACCGGGGAGCTGTTTTTT. As protein: CASSPVTGGGGTGELFF.

The V call is TRBV15, the J call TRBJ2-7; D is possibly TRBD2 (6 bases). This CDR3 region has 13 residues. Germline-derived CDR1 and CDR2 are LNHNV and YYDKDF (reference sequence). The V and J ends lost 5 bases and 7 bases respectively, with 15 bases between them. The CDR3, as DNA: TGTGCCACCAGCCGGAGGGCAGCCGAAGAGCAGTACTTC. Amino acid sequence: CATSRRAAEEQYF.

V is TRBV5-5 and J is TRBJ2-7; 10 bases fit TRBD1. Losses at the gene ends were 2 bases for V and 4 bases for J; bases not matched to a gene: 6. Looked up from germline, CDR1 is SGHKS and CDR2 is YYEKEE (reference sequence). This CDR3 comprises 15 residues. This chain's CDR3 is CASSFHPGQGYEQYF. The CDR3 bases are TGTGCCAGCAGCTTTCACCCGGGACAGGGGTACGAGCAGTACTTC.

V and J are TRBV7-8 and TRBJ1-2; 7 nucleotides match TRBD1. CDR1 is SGHVS and CDR2 is FQNEAQ in the germline V gene. V lost 1 base and J lost 4; bases outside the gene matches: 6. This CDR3 contains 15 residues. The CDR3 is CASSLVRRDSYGYTF. CDR3 coding DNA: TGTGCCAGCAGCTTAGTCCGCCGGGACAGCTATGGCTACACCTTC.

This chain uses TRBV3-1 (or the pseudogene TRBV3-2) with TRBJ2-5; D gene unclear. The CDR3 has 14 residues. Germline CDR1 LGHDT, CDR2 YNNKEL (reference sequence). V lost 1 base and J 9 bases, leaving 15 bases between the germline ends. CDR3 residues: CASSQGGRPRAQYF. The CDR3 nucleotides read TGTGCCAGCAGCCAAGGAGGCCGGCCCAGAGCCCAGTACTTC.

The V call is TRBV11-2, the J call TRBJ2-3, with 8 bases lining up with TRBD1. Germline trimming cut 4 bases from V and 2 bases from J; bases unmatched to any gene: 2. Germline-derived CDR1 and CDR2 are SGHAT and FQNNGV. The length of the CDR3 is 14 residues. DNA for the CDR3: TGTGCCAGCAGCTGGACAGGGAACACAGATACGCAGTATTTT. Amino acid sequence: CASSWTGNTDTQYF.

The V call is TRBV4-1, the J call TRBJ1-1; D is uncertain. Trimming took off 0 bases at V and 4 bases at J, with 9 bases between the two ends. The germline gives CDR1 MGHRA, CDR2 YSYEKL. The CDR3 spans 14 residues. CDR3 in amino acids: CASSQDVGITEAFF. CDR3 sequence (DNA): TGCGCCAGCAGCCAAGATGTCGGTATCACTGAAGCTTTCTTT.

The chain combines TRBV6-5 with TRBJ1-4; D is possibly TRBD1 (5 bases). The CDR3 consists of 15 residues. V was cut by 8 bases and J by 4 bases, with 17 bases left in between. Germline V gives CDR1 MNHEY, CDR2 SVGAGI. CDR3 sequence: CASSRIGVHNEKLFF. The CDR3 DNA reads as TGTGCCAGCTCACGTATAGGGGTCCATAATGAAAAACTGTTTTTT.

Worth noting for this clone: At one end the junction does not follow the germline gene, possibly because of a read error. The chain couples TRBV28 to TRBJ2-7, with 7 bases that match TRBD2. Germline V gene lookup returns CDR1 MDHEN and CDR2 SYDVKM. The CDR3 has 11 residues. This chain's CDR3 is CASSGGTFCIF. In nucleotides, the CDR3 is TGTGCCAGCAGCGGGGGGACTTTTTGTATTTTC.

The chain uses TRBV5-4 and TRBJ1-1; a possible D gene is TRBD1 (6 bases). Trimming shortened V by 3 bases and J by 7 bases, and 16 bases separated the two germline ends. This CDR3 has 14 amino acids. From germline, CDR1 is SGHNT and CDR2 YYREEE (reference sequence). CDR3 loop: CASSYPRFRGEAFF. In DNA, the CDR3 is TGTGCCAGCAGCTACCCTCGTTTCAGGGGTGAAGCTTTCTTT.

This rearrangement joins TRBV19 to TRBJ1-3; a possible D gene is TRBD1 (6 bases). The CDR3 length is 15 residues. The germline V gene has CDR1 LNHDA and CDR2 SQIVND (reference sequence). Trimming cost V 3 bases and J 3 bases, with 12 bases left between them. The CDR3, as DNA: TGTGCCAGTAGTATCTCCAGGGGAGTTGGAAACACCATATATTTT. Translation: CASSISRGVGNTIYF.

This chain links TRBV13 with TRBJ1-6; 7 nucleotides agree with TRBD1. Trimming at V came to 4 bases and at J to 7 bases, leaving 7 bases not matched to a gene. This CDR3 spans 15 amino acids. Germline values: CDR1 PRHDT, CDR2 FYEKMQ (reference sequence). This CDR3 reads CASSWRTGHNSPLHF. Here the CDR3 DNA reads TGTGCCAGCAGCTGGCGGACAGGCCACAATTCACCCCTCCACTTT.

V gene TRBV7-2 combines with J gene TRBJ2-7; 7 bases fit TRBD2. V gave up 1 base and J gave up 0 bases; unmatched junction bases: 3. Germline lookup yields CDR1 SGHTA and CDR2 FQGNSA. The CDR3 sequence is 15 residues long. The DNA of the CDR3 is TGTGCCAGCAGCTTAGGGGGGGGGTTCTCCTACGAGCAGTACTTC. Its protein is CASSLGGGFSYEQYF.

The chain carries TRBV5-5 and TRBJ1-4, with D possibly TRBD1 on 6 matching bases. Germline values: CDR1 SGHKS, CDR2 YYEKEE (reference sequence). V lost 0 bases and J 6 bases, leaving 6 bases between the germline ends. The CDR3 length is 13 residues. CDR3 protein: CASSLAGDEKLFF. The CDR3 region has the DNA TGTGCCAGCAGCTTGGCAGGGGATGAAAAACTGTTTTTT. The whole variable domain, filled in from reference TRBV5-5 and TRBJ1-4, reads DAGVTQSPTHLIKTRGQQVTLRCSPISGHKSVSWYQQVLGQGPQFIFQYYEKEERGRGNFPDRFSARQFPNYSSELNVNALLLGDSALYLCASSLAGDEKLFFGSGTQLSVL.

The chain combines TRBV14 with TRBJ1-2; D is unresolved. Germline V gene sequence: CDR1 SGHDN, CDR2 FVKESK. Trimming took 4 bases from V and 6 from J, leaving 18 bases between them. The CDR3 loop spans 15 amino acids. This CDR3 is CASSPSGVRLHGYTF. The CDR3 bases are TGTGCCAGCAGCCCTTCCGGGGTGCGATTGCATGGCTACACCTTC.